This entry is about one T cell receptor (beta chain). Its matching antigen is unknown. This entry comes from a study of CD8 T cells in ankylosing spondylitis. Study-wide results and limits: There was reportedly significant enrichment of clones that were disease-linked in matched ankylosing spondylitis synovial fluid. Both synovial fluid and blood in reactive arthritis had previously been reported to carry some motif variants. The authors found the disease-linked clones to be CD8+ and relatively rare in peripheral blood. Apparently characteristic of ankylosing spondylitis blood was a TCR beta motif (about 8 highly homologous variants).

The TCR beta libraries were generated through quantitative 5'-RACE incorporating molecular barcodes. TCRdb re-derived calls from the 5' RACE reads in MiXCR, one entry per CDR3 protein. The sample lists a few hundred thousand distinct CDR3 sequences, about 18% seen once, with 42% in the top ten. CDR1 is MGHRA, CDR2 YSYEKL, per germline. With 4 bases removed from V and 3 bases from J, the gap between germline ends came to 17 bases. The CDR3 consists of 16 residues. The source material was blood, either unsorted or a sorted T cell fraction (not recorded which). The source of this sequence is a male donor with ankylosing spondylitis. The chain combines TRBV4-1 with TRBJ2-3; D perhaps matches TRBD2 (6 bases). The CDR3 coding sequence is TGCGCCAGCAGCCTGTACCTGGGGGGTGAAACAGATACGCAGTATTTT. Its protein is CASSLYLGGETDTQYF.